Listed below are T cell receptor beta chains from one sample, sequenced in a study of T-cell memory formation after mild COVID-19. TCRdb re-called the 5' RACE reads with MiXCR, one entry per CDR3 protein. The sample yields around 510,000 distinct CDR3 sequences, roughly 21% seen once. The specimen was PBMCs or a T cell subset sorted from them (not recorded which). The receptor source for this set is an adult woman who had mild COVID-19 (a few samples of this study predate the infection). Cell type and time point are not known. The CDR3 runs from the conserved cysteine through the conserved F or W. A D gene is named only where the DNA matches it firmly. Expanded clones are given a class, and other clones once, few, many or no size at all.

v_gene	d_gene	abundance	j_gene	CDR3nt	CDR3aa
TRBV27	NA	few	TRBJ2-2	TGTGCCAGCAGTAAGCTAAGGACAGAGAACACCGGGGAGCTGTTTTTT	CASSKLRTENTGELFF
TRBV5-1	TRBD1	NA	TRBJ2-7	TGCGCCAGCAGAGGGACAGGGGGTAGTATATCGCGGGAGCAGTACTTC	CASRGTGGSISREQYF
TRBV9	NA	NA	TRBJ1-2	TGTGCCAGCAGCGTAGAGCCCAGGGTAGCCTATGGCTACACCTTC	CASSVEPRVAYGYTF
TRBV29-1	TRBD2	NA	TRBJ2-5	TGCAGCGTTCCCTGGGGGGGCCAAGAGACCCAGTACTTC	CSVPWGGQETQYF
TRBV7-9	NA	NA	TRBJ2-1	TGTGCCAGCAGCCTAAGTTTTGTAAACAATGAGCAGTTCTTC	CASSLSFVNNEQFF
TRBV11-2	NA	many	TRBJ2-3	TGTGCCAGCAGCTTAGATCGGTGGGGGGCCCCAGATACGCAGTATTTT	CASSLDRWGAPDTQYF
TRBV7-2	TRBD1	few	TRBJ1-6	TGTGCCAGCAGCCCGACAGGGTCCTATAATTCACCCCTCCACTTT	CASSPTGSYNSPLHF
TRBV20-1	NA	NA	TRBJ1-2	TGCAGTGCCCCGGGACGGGGGGCGCTTATCGATGGCTACACCTTC	CSAPGRGALIDGYTF
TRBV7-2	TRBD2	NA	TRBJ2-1	TGTGCCAGCAGCTTCGGAGGGGGACTAGCGGGAGGGCGTGGTGAGCAGTTCTTC	CASSFGGGLAGGRGEQFF
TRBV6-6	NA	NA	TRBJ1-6	TGTGCCAGCAGAATCTCCCAAGGGGTTGGGGATTCACCCCTCCACTTT	CASRISQGVGDSPLHF
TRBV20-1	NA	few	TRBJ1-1	TGCAGTGCTATAGCGGGCACTGAAGCTTTCTTT	CSAIAGTEAFF
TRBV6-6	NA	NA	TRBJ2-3	TGTGCCAGCAGTTACTCGATCGTCGGGAGAACTAGCACAGATACGCAGTATTTT	CASSYSIVGRTSTDTQYF
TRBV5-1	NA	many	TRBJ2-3	TGCGCCAGCAGCTTGATATCAGGCGCAGATACGCAGTATTTT	CASSLISGADTQYF
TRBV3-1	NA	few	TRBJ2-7	TGTGCCAGCAGCCAAGAAGTGGGAAACGAGCAGTACTTC	CASSQEVGNEQYF
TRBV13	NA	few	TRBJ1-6	TGTGCCAGCAGCTTAGGGCAGGGTCAATATTCACCCCTCCACTTT	CASSLGQGQYSPLHF
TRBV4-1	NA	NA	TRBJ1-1	TGCGCCAGCAGCCAAGATGGGGGGGACGGTGGCCCTATGAACACTGAAGCTTTCTTT	CASSQDGGDGGPMNTEAFF
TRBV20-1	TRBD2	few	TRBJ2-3	TGCAGTGCCCGGACTAGCGGGAGTTATACGCAGTATTTT	CSARTSGSYTQYF
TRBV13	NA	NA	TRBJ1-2	TGTGCCAGCAGCTTGGCCCTCACGGTTGCTAACTATGGCTACACCTTC	CASSLALTVANYGYTF
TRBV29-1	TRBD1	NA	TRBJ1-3	TGCAGCGTATCGACAGGGACTGGAAACACCATATATTTT	CSVSTGTGNTIYF
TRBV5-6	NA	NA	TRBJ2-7	TGTGCCAGCAGCTTGTCCGGCTTATCACCCTACGAGCAGTACTTC	CASSLSGLSPYEQYF
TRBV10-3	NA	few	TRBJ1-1	TGTGCCATCAGGGGGACGGGGAACACTGAAGCTTTCTTT	CAIRGTGNTEAFF
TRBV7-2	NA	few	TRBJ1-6	TGTGCCAGCAGCTTGGCAGGGACTTATAATTCACCCCTCCACTTT	CASSLAGTYNSPLHF
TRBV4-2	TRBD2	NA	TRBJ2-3	TGTGCCAGCAGCCCCCACCTCAGCGGGGGGGCCGGAGATACGCAGTATTTT	CASSPHLSGGAGDTQYF
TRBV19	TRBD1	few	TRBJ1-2	TGTGCCAGTAGCCTGAACAGGGGCGGGCTAAACTATGGCTACACCTTC	CASSLNRGGLNYGYTF
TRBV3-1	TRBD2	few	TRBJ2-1	TGTGCCAGCAGCCAAGATATGGTGGCTAGCGGGAGGGAGAATGAGCAGTTCTTC	CASSQDMVASGRENEQFF
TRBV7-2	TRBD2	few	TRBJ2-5	TGTGCCAGCAGCTTCGGCGGGAGGGAATTGAAGAACTTC	CASSFGGRELKNF
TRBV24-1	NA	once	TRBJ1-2	TGTGCCACCAGCGAGGACAGCTATGGCTACACCTTC	CATSEDSYGYTF
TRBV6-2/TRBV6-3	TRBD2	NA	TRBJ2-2	TGTGCCAGCAGGAAGGGTGCTAGCGGGCTATTCACCGGGGAGCTGTTTTTT	CASRKGASGLFTGELFF
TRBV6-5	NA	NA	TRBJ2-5	TGTGCCAGCAGGAGGGGACGGGGGGAGACCCAGTACTTC	CASRRGRGETQYF
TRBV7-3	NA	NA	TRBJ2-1	TGTGCCAGCAGCTCAGGGACGAACAATGAGCAGTTCTTC	CASSSGTNNEQFF
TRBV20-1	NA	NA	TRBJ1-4	TGCAGTGCTAGAGGAGGGGCCGGTGAAAAACTGTTTTTT	CSARGGAGEKLFF
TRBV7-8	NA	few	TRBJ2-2	TGTGCCAGCAAGAGAGGGAGCACCGGGGAGCTGTTTTTT	CASKRGSTGELFF
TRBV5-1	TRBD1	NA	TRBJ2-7	TGCGCCAGCAGCTTAATACCGGGACAGGGGGCTCGCGAGCAGTACTTC	CASSLIPGQGAREQYF
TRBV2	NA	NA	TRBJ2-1	TGTGCCAGCAGCAATACGTTTAAGGCCAAGAATGAGCAGTTCTTC	CASSNTFKAKNEQFF
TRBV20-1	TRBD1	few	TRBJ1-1	TGCAGTGCTGGGCGGGGTCAGGGGGGTACTGAAGCTTTCTTT	CSAGRGQGGTEAFF
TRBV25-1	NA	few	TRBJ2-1	TGTGCCAGCAGTGTAGCGCAGAACGCGGGTGAGCAGTTCTTC	CASSVAQNAGEQFF
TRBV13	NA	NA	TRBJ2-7	TGTGCCAGCAGCTTTCTGGGTCAAATGAGCTCCTACGAGCAGTACTTC	CASSFLGQMSSYEQYF
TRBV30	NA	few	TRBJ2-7	TGTGCCTGGAGTCGAGGGTCCTCGCAGTACTTC	CAWSRGSSQYF
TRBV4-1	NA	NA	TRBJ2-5	TGCGCCAGCAGCACAGCTAACCAAGAGACCCAGTACTTC	CASSTANQETQYF
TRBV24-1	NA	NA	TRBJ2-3	TGTGCCACCAGTGATTATCCAGTGCGCACGAGCACAGATACGCAGTATTTT	CATSDYPVRTSTDTQYF
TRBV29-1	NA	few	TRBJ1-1	TGCAGCGTTGGCAGATCCGGCGTTTCGGGCACTGAAGCTTTCTTT	CSVGRSGVSGTEAFF
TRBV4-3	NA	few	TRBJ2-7	TGCGCCAGCAGCCAAGATCGGGACTTCTCCTACGAGCAGTACTTC	CASSQDRDFSYEQYF
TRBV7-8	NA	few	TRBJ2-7	TGTGCCAGCAGCTTAGCGGGATATTCCTACGAGCAGTACTTC	CASSLAGYSYEQYF
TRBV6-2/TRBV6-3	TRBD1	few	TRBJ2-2	TGTGCCAGCAGTTGGACCGGGACAGACACCGGGGAGCTGTTTTTT	CASSWTGTDTGELFF
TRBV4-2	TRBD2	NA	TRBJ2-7	TGTGCCAGCAGCCAAGATCACAGCGGGGAGACCTACGAGCAGTACTTC	CASSQDHSGETYEQYF
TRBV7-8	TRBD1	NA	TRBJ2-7	TGTGCCAGCAGCTTAGCTAGGACAGGGGCCGCCTACGAGCAGTACTTC	CASSLARTGAAYEQYF
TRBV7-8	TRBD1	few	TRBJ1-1	TGTGCCAGCAGCCGTCCGGGGGGACAGGTGCTGAACACTGAAGCTTTCTTT	CASSRPGGQVLNTEAFF
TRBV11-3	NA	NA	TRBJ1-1	TGTGCCAGCAGCCTTATGGGGGTTTCGAACACTGAAGCTTTCTTT	CASSLMGVSNTEAFF
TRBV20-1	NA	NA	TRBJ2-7	TGCAGTGCGAGCGCGAACAGGGAAAAACAGTACTTC	CSASANREKQYF
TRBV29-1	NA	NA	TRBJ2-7	TGCAGCGTTGGGGGGCCGGACGGATACGAGCAGTACTTC	CSVGGPDGYEQYF